A single sample is the source of the 20 T cell receptor beta chains below, sequenced in a study of blood T cells in healthy people across ages. The use of a sample-barcoded 5' primer and a J-beta primer mix characterized a second PCR of about 7 to 12 cycles. TCRdb recomputed calls from the 5' RACE reads with MiXCR, one row per CDR3 protein. The data show about 1 million distinct CDR3 sequences, more than 40% seen once. What was sequenced was blood. Receptors were obtained from a woman aged 60-75 years in good health.

The V call is TRBV3-1, the J call TRBJ2-1; D unresolved. Germline CDR1 is LGHDT and CDR2 is YNNKEL (reference sequence). Trimming took 1 base from V and 7 from J, leaving 17 bases between them. The CDR3 contains 16 residues. DNA for the CDR3: TGTGCCAGCAGCCAAGGCTCGAAGACACATCCAAATGAGCAGTTCTTC. It codes for CASSQGSKTHPNEQFF.

This chain links TRBV27 with TRBJ2-3, with D perhaps matching TRBD2 (5 bases). V gave up 6 bases and J gave up 2 bases, with 12 bases separating them. CDR3 length: 14 residues. The germline V gene has CDR1 MNHEY and CDR2 SMNVEV (reference sequence). For the CDR3, the DNA is TGTGCCAGCAGGCAGGACTTCATCACAGATACGCAGTATTTT. Protein: CASRQDFITDTQYF.

In the case of this clonotype: The junction and the germline gene differ at one end; a read error may be behind it. The V gene is TRBV4-1, the J gene TRBJ2-3; 7 positions agree with TRBD1. The germline V gene encodes CDR1 MGHRA and CDR2 YSYEKL. This CDR3 has 14 amino acids. CDR3 in amino acids: CASSHRLGTVTQYF. The CDR3 DNA is TGCGCCAGCAGCCACAGACTGGGGACAGTTACGCAGTATTTT.

This clonotype has only a few counts. The chain has TRBV11-2 and TRBJ2-7; a weak D match, TRBD2 (5 bases). The V gene lost 1 base and the J gene lost 10 bases, with 11 bases spanning the gap. The CDR3 totals 12 residues. The germline V gene encodes CDR1 SGHAT and CDR2 FQNNGV. The CDR3 loop is CASSLGTADQYF. The CDR3 coding sequence is TGTGCCAGCAGCTTAGGTACAGCGGATCAGTACTTC.

This clonotype was counted a single time. A read error is possible here, since a much larger clone lies one base away. This chain links TRBV2 with TRBJ2-1; TRBD2 matches 14 bases. V was clipped by 7 bases and J by 9 bases; unmatched bases: 8. Germline CDR1 and CDR2: SNHLY and FYNNEI. The CDR3 sequence is 15 residues long. DNA for the CDR3: TGTGCCAGCAACGGGACTAGCGGGAGTCAGGGTGAGCAGTTCTTC. The encoded protein is CASNGTSGSQGEQFF.

V gene TRBV5-1 combines with J gene TRBJ2-3; a possible D gene is TRBD2 (5 bases). V lost 5 bases to trimming and J lost 3 bases, with 13 bases between them. Germline-derived CDR1 and CDR2 are SGHRS and YFSETQ. The CDR3 loop spans 14 amino acids. The CDR3 loop reads CASSEGVVTDTQYF. The DNA for the CDR3 is TGCGCCAGCAGTGAGGGTGTGGTGACAGATACGCAGTATTTT.

The sample holds a few counts of this clonotype. The chain uses TRBV9 and TRBJ2-1; D possibly corresponds to TRBD1 (5 bases). There are 14 residues in the CDR3. Trimming took 0 bases from V and 6 from J, leaving 10 bases between them. Germline CDR1 is SGDLS and CDR2 is YYNGEE. The CDR3 DNA follows: TGTGCCAGCAGCGTAGAGGACAAACCCAATGAGCAGTTCTTC. Its protein is CASSVEDKPNEQFF.

V is TRBV20-1 and J is TRBJ2-5; D not resolved. CDR1 DFQATT and CDR2 SNEGSKA come from the germline V gene (reference sequence). CDR3 length: 14 amino acids. V gave up 3 bases and J gave up 5 bases, with 16 bases separating them. The chain's CDR3 is CSARGRPPSETQYF. For the CDR3, the DNA is TGCAGTGCTAGGGGTAGACCCCCGTCGGAGACCCAGTACTTC.

This clonotype was seen a few times. The chain links TRBV7-2 to TRBJ2-1; the match to TRBD1 covers 10 bases. The CDR3 consists of 15 residues. V lost 5 bases and J lost 5; bases outside the gene matches: 6. In germline, CDR1 is SGHTA, CDR2 FQGNSA. CDR3 nucleotide sequence: TGTGCCAGCAGCCCACGGACAGGGGGAAACAATGAGCAGTTCTTC. Translated, it gives CASSPRTGGNNEQFF.

The J gene is TRBJ2-5, the V gene TRBV3-1, with D perhaps matching TRBD1 or TRBD2 (5 bases each). Germline assignment: CDR1 LGHDT and CDR2 YNNKEL (reference sequence). There are 14 residues in the CDR3. Trimming removed 3 bases at V and 11 bases at J, with 19 bases between. The CDR3 spells CASSHENRLGEQYF. CDR3 nucleotide sequence: TGTGCCAGCAGCCACGAGAATCGATTGGGGGAGCAGTACTTC.

The chain joins TRBV12-3 or TRBV12-4 to TRBJ2-3; 8 bases map to TRBD2. The CDR3 is 15 amino acids. Trimming cost V 7 bases and J 4 bases; bases outside gene matches: 10. CDR3 in DNA: TGTGCCAGCACTCAGTCGGGAGCGGGAGCAGATACGCAGTATTTT. Amino acid sequence: CASTQSGAGADTQYF.

Only a few counts were recorded for this clonotype. This chain joins TRBV5-1 and TRBJ2-7, with 9 bases aligning to TRBD2. J gave up 2 bases and V 1 base, and 7 bases lay outside the gene matches. Germline CDR1 reads SGHRS; CDR2 reads YFSETQ. This CDR3 region has 16 residues. The CDR3 here is CASSLKEAGGTYEQYF. Written as DNA, the CDR3 is TGCGCCAGCAGCTTGAAAGAGGCGGGAGGGACCTACGAGCAGTACTTC.

The sample holds a few counts of this clonotype. V and J are TRBV27 and TRBJ2-5; TRBD2 agrees at 11 bases. Looked up from germline, CDR1 is MNHEY and CDR2 is SMNVEV (reference sequence). The CDR3 is 16 residues long. V lost 4 bases, J lost 1 base, and 5 bases stayed unmatched. CDR3 loop: CASSWGLAESQETQYF. The CDR3 region has the DNA TGTGCCAGCAGTTGGGGACTAGCGGAGTCCCAAGAGACCCAGTACTTC.

Comment on this clonotype: At one end the junction does not follow the germline gene, possibly because of a read error. J is TRBJ2-7 and V is TRBV9; weak D call: TRBD1 (6 bases). The CDR3 covers 13 residues. Germline V gene data show CDR1 as SGDLS and CDR2 as YYNGEE. DNA for the CDR3: TGTGCCTGCAGCGAAATACAGGGTTTTGAGCAGTACTTC. Translating it yields CACSEIQGFEQYF. Using reference TRBV9 and TRBJ2-7 for the parts outside the CDR3, the full variable domain is DSGVTQTPKHLITATGQRVTLRCSPRSGDLSVYWYQQSLDQGLQFLIQYYNGEERAKGNILERFSAQQFPDLHSELNLSSLELGDSALYFCACSEIQGFEQYFGPGTRLTVT.

V is TRBV5-5 and J is TRBJ2-7; 9 bases agree with TRBD2. The CDR3 length is 14 residues. CDR1 and CDR2 from the germline V gene are SGHKS and YYEKEE (reference sequence). With V trimmed by 3 bases and J by 5 bases, 6 bases remained unmatched. Here the CDR3 DNA reads TGTGCCAGCAGCTCAGGACTAGCGAAGCACGAGCAGTACTTC. Translating it yields CASSSGLAKHEQYF. Looking up the rest from reference TRBV5-5 and TRBJ2-7 gives the full variable domain: DAGVTQSPTHLIKTRGQQVTLRCSPISGHKSVSWYQQVLGQGPQFIFQYYEKEERGRGNFPDRFSARQFPNYSSELNVNALLLGDSALYLCASSSGLAKHEQYFGPGTRLTVT.

Comment on this clonotype: Possible read error: a much larger clone is one base away. The genes are TRBV7-8 and TRBJ2-5, with 9 bases matching TRBD2. TRBJ2-7 matches the DNA end more closely, so the J call is doubtful. CDR3 length equals 14 residues. Looked up from germline, CDR1 is SGHVS and CDR2 is FQNEAQ. In DNA form, the CDR3 reads TGTGCCAGCGGGGGACGAGCGGGAGGATACGAGCAGTACTTC. Residues: CASGGRAGGYEQYF.

The chain employs TRBV6-6 and TRBJ2-7; D might be TRBD2 (5 bases). In germline, CDR1 is MNHNY, CDR2 SVGAGI (reference sequence). Between the trimmed V and J ends, which lost 1 base and 6 bases, there was a span of 13 bases. The CDR3 totals 14 residues. The CDR3 coding sequence is TGTGCCAGCAGTTACTTTCCCCGGGAAATCGAGCAGTACTTC. Amino acid sequence: CASSYFPREIEQYF.

This clonotype was counted ten times or more. CDR3 loop: CASSFNYGYTF. CDR3 nucleotides: TGTGCCAGCAGCTTCAACTATGGCTACACCTTC. V is TRBV5-5 and J is TRBJ1-2; no reliable D call. The germline V gene encodes CDR1 SGHKS and CDR2 YYEKEE (reference sequence). The CDR3 totals 11 residues. V lost 2 bases, J lost 2 bases, and 1 base lay in between.

The chain links TRBV5-1 to TRBJ2-4; maybe TRBD2 (5 bases). Trimming took off 0 bases at V and 3 bases at J, with 19 bases between the two ends. The CDR3 extends over 18 amino acids. Germline assignment: CDR1 SGHRS and CDR2 YFSETQ. In nucleotides, the CDR3 is TGCGCCAGCAGCTTGGAACCACGACTCTCGAGGGACAAAAACATTCAGTACTTC. Translating gives CASSLEPRLSRDKNIQYF.

This chain joins TRBV27 and TRBJ1-4; tentative D call: TRBD1 (5 bases). Per germline, CDR1 MNHEY and CDR2 SMNVEV (reference sequence). The CDR3 extends over 14 amino acids. Between the trimmed V and J ends, which lost 7 bases and 4 bases, there was a span of 13 bases. The CDR3 region has the DNA TGTGCCAGCAACCGGGACGGCAATAATGAAAAACTGTTTTTT. Translation gives CASNRDGNNEKLFF. Complete variable domain (other parts from reference TRBV27 and TRBJ1-4): EAQVTQNPRYLITVTGKKLTVTCSQNMNHEYMSWYRQDPGLGLRQIYYSMNVEVTDKGDVPEGYKVSRKEKRNFPLILESPSPNQTSLYFCASNRDGNNEKLFFGSGTQLSVL.